These 29 T cell receptor beta chains came from one sample sequenced in a study of neoadjuvant anti-PD-1 for oral cavity cancer. Measured with immunoSEQ multiplex PCR; TCRdb has only the in-frame clones, and not every one. Of around 17,000 clones in the sample, approximately 67% were seen once. The source material was PBMCs, sampled before nivolumab (anti-PD-1) treatment. The source of these receptors is a person aged 35-79 years with oral cavity squamous cell carcinoma.

V gene TRBV6-5 combines with J gene TRBJ2-3; D gene uncertain. V lost 6 bases, J lost 0 bases, and 13 bases lay in between. The CDR3 is 15 amino acids. CDR1 and CDR2 (germline): MNHEY, SVGAGI. The CDR3 DNA reads TGTGCCAGCAGCCGAACCGGGTTTAGCACAGATACGCAGTATTTT. Its protein is CASSRTGFSTDTQYF.

The V and J genes are TRBV9 and TRBJ1-1; D is unclear. The germline CDR1 and CDR2 sequences are SGDLS and YYNGEE. The V end lost 0 bases, the J end lost 1 base, and 4 bases lay between the germline ends. The CDR3 sequence is 13 residues long. The CDR3 region has the DNA TGTGCCAGCAGCGTAGGGGAGAACACTGAAGCTTTCTTT. The encoded protein is CASSVGENTEAFF.

V usage is TRBV11-2 and J usage is TRBJ1-1, with a possible D match to TRBD1 (5 bases). Trimming left V 4 bases short and J 6 bases short, with 9 bases between. The CDR3 spans 12 residues. The V gene's germline CDR1 is SGHAT and CDR2 FQNNGV. The CDR3 bases are TGTGCCAGCAGCTCGACAGTATCTGAAGCTTTCTTT. Protein: CASSSTVSEAFF.

The chain combines TRBV5-1 with TRBJ2-7, with 7 bases that match TRBD1. Germline assignment: CDR1 SGHRS and CDR2 YFSETQ. Germline trimming cut 4 bases from V and 0 bases from J; bases unmatched to any gene: 7. CDR3 length equals 15 residues. The CDR3 loop is CASSAQTGLSYEQYF. Written as DNA, the CDR3 is TGCGCCAGCAGCGCCCAGACAGGGCTCTCCTACGAGCAGTACTTC.

The chain couples TRBV30 to TRBJ1-4; TRBD1 is a possible D gene (6 bases). The CDR3 totals 13 residues. Germline CDR1 is GTSNPN and CDR2 is SVGIG (reference sequence). Trimming removed 0 bases from V and 8 bases from J, with 10 bases in between. As DNA, the CDR3 is TGTGCCTGGAGTGTAGGGGGGAACGAAAAACTGTTTTTT. Amino acids: CAWSVGGNEKLFF.

The CDR3 loop is CASSFGHEQYF. The CDR3 DNA sequence: TGTGCCAGCAGCTTCGGGCACGAGCAGTACTTC. The rearrangement joins TRBV5-6 to TRBJ2-7; D is ambiguous. The CDR3 is made up of 11 amino acids. V gave up 2 bases and J gave up 5 bases, with 5 bases separating them. Germline CDR1 reads SGHDT; CDR2 reads YYEEEE. Full variable domain (outside the CDR3, taken from reference TRBV5-6 and TRBJ2-7): DAGVTQSPTHLIKTRGQQVTLRCSPKSGHDTVSWYQQALGQGPQFIFQYYEEEERQRGNFPDRFSGHQFPNYSSELNVNALLLGDSALYLCASSFGHEQYFGPGTRLTVT.

V and J are TRBV15 and TRBJ1-5; D is possibly TRBD1 (5 bases). Trimming shortened V by 5 bases and J by 1 base, and 12 bases separated the two germline ends. The CDR3 has 15 amino acids. Germline V gene lookup returns CDR1 LNHNV and CDR2 YYDKDF (reference sequence). The CDR3 nucleotides read TGTGCCACCAGCCCCCGGGGCGGCAGCAATCAGCCCCAGCATTTT. Translation gives CATSPRGGSNQPQHF.

V usage is TRBV7-9 and J usage is TRBJ2-7; D possibly corresponds to TRBD2 (5 bases). V was cut by 5 bases and J by 2 bases, with 13 bases left in between. Germline assignment: CDR1 SEHNR and CDR2 FQNEAQ (reference sequence). The CDR3 is 14 amino acids. The CDR3 coding sequence is TGTGCCAGCAGCCCTAGCAACCGGGCCTACGAGCAGTACTTC. Translating it yields CASSPSNRAYEQYF.

The V and J genes are TRBV6-5 and TRBJ1-2; tentatively, D is TRBD1 (6 bases). Germline V gives CDR1 MNHEY, CDR2 SVGAGI. CDR3 size: 13 residues. The ends were cut back, 6 bases at V and 8 bases at J, with 16 bases in the middle. The CDR3 region is CASSRTGQIGYTF. CDR3 nucleotides: TGTGCCAGCAGCCGAACAGGGCAGATCGGCTACACCTTC.

This rearrangement joins TRBV6-5 to TRBJ2-1; 9 positions agree with TRBD1. Germline V lookup: CDR1 MNHEY, CDR2 SVGAGI. Losses at the gene ends were 6 bases for V and 6 bases for J; bases not matched to a gene: 6. CDR3 length equals 14 residues. The CDR3 region has the DNA TGTGCCAGCAGCCGGGACAGGGTAGGCAATGAGCAGTTCTTC. Amino acids: CASSRDRVGNEQFF.

The genes are TRBV25-1 and TRBJ2-5; D may be TRBD1 or TRBD2 (5 bases each). V gave up 3 bases and J gave up 2 bases, with 10 bases separating them. This CDR3 spans 14 amino acids. Germline V CDR1 and CDR2: MGHDK, SYGVNS. The CDR3 region has the DNA TGTGCCAGCAGTGATCCGGGGCCACAAGAGACCCAGTACTTC. This codes for CASSDPGPQETQYF.

A few counts support this clone. The chain recombines TRBV18 with TRBJ2-2, with D possibly matching TRBD1 (6 bases). CDR3 length: 14 residues. V dropped 3 bases and J dropped 8 bases, with 13 bases sitting between them. CDR1 and CDR2 (germline): KGHSH, LQKENI. This CDR3 reads CASSPPTGTGELFF. As DNA, the CDR3 is TGTGCCAGCTCACCGCCTACAGGGACAGGGGAGCTGTTTTTT.

In its sample, this clone was seen a few times. The chain couples TRBV6-5 to TRBJ1-1, with 10 positions matching TRBD1. This CDR3 spans 14 amino acids. From germline, CDR1 is MNHEY and CDR2 SVGAGI. V was clipped by 5 bases and J by 8 bases; unmatched bases: 8. The CDR3 nucleotides read TGTGCCAGCAGTGCCTCAGGGACAGGGGCGGAAGCTTTCTTT. This gives the protein CASSASGTGAEAFF.

The chain is built from TRBV19 and TRBJ2-2, with D hard to call. There are 17 residues in the CDR3. The V end lost 6 bases, the J end lost 2 bases, and 19 bases lay between the germline ends. CDR1 is LNHDA, CDR2 SQIVND, per germline (reference sequence). CDR3 residues: CASSPSSNLQNTGELFF. CDR3 coding DNA: TGTGCCAGTAGCCCCTCGTCTAATCTACAAAACACCGGGGAGCTGTTTTTT.

The chain couples TRBV11-1 to TRBJ2-7, with D perhaps TRBD2 (5 bases). CDR3 length: 14 amino acids. V lost 5 bases, J lost 7 bases, and 18 bases lay in between. Germline CDR1 SGHAT, CDR2 FQDESV (reference sequence). Here the CDR3 reads CASSPVGNSREQYF. The CDR3 coding sequence is TGTGCCAGCAGCCCCGTCGGGAACTCAAGGGAGCAGTACTTC.

This chain connects TRBV25-1 to TRBJ1-4, with a tentative D call TRBD1 (6 bases). The germline gives CDR1 MGHDK, CDR2 SYGVNS. With 1 base removed from V and 8 bases from J, the gap between germline ends came to 14 bases. This CDR3 contains 15 residues. The CDR3: CASSELGTGQEKLFF. CDR3 in DNA: TGTGCCAGCAGTGAATTGGGCACAGGGCAGGAAAAACTGTTTTTT. Together with reference TRBV25-1 and TRBJ1-4, the CDR3 gives the full variable domain: EADIYQTPRYLVIGTGKKITLECSQTMGHDKMYWYQQDPGMELHLIHYSYGVNSTEKGDLSSESTVSRIRTEHFPLTLESARPSHTSQYLCASSELGTGQEKLFFGSGTQLSVL.

V usage is TRBV11-2 and J usage is TRBJ2-5; D perhaps matches TRBD2 (6 bases). The V gene's germline CDR1 is SGHAT and CDR2 FQNNGV. CDR3 size: 16 residues. Trimming took off 4 bases at V and 3 bases at J, with 18 bases between the two ends. DNA of the CDR3: TGTGCCAGCAGCTCTAGACTGGCGGGGAGTAAAGAGACCCAGTACTTC. Protein product: CASSSRLAGSKETQYF.

This sequence joins TRBV2 and TRBJ2-3; D is unclear. The CDR3 runs 10 residues. V lost 10 bases to trimming and J lost 5 bases, with 7 bases between them. Germline values: CDR1 SNHLY, CDR2 FYNNEI. The CDR3 spells CATWKDTQYF. CDR3 nucleotides: TGTGCCACCTGGAAAGATACGCAGTATTTT.

V usage is TRBV19 and J usage is TRBJ1-5; possibly TRBD1 for D (5 bases). V was pared by 6 bases and J by 3 bases, with 12 bases between. The CDR3 sequence is 14 residues long. The germline V gene encodes CDR1 LNHDA and CDR2 SQIVND (reference sequence). CDR3 region: CASSQGLFNQPQHF. The CDR3 DNA reads TGTGCCAGTAGCCAGGGCCTCTTCAATCAGCCCCAGCATTTT.

The rearrangement links TRBV30 to TRBJ2-7; TRBD1 matches 7 bases. The CDR3 contains 12 residues. V lost 7 bases and J lost 3; bases outside the gene matches: 6. The V gene's germline CDR1 is GTSNPN and CDR2 SVGIG (reference sequence). The CDR3 loop is CASTTGNYEQYF. The CDR3 bases are TGTGCCTCCACGACAGGGAACTACGAGCAGTACTTC.

The chain links TRBV11-2 to TRBJ1-2; D gene ambiguous. From germline, CDR1 is SGHAT and CDR2 FQNNGV. V gave up 5 bases and J gave up 7 bases, with 14 bases separating them. This CDR3 is 13 amino acids long. CDR3 nucleotides: TGTGCCAGCAGCCTCTCCCCGGGAATTGGCTACACCTTC. It yields the protein CASSLSPGIGYTF. Variable domain in full (rest from reference TRBV11-2 and TRBJ1-2): EAGVAQSPRYKIIEKRQSVAFWCNPISGHATLYWYQQILGQGPKLLIQFQNNGVVDDSQLPKDRFSAERLKGVDSTLKIQPAKLEDSAVYLCASSLSPGIGYTFGSGTRLTVV.

The CDR3 bases are TGTGCCAGCAGCCAAGGTCAGGTAGAGCAGTACTTC. It translates to CASSQGQVEQYF. V usage is TRBV14 and J usage is TRBJ2-7, with D uncertain. The CDR3 consists of 12 residues. CDR1 is SGHDN and CDR2 is FVKESK in the germline V gene. Trimming removed 1 base from V and 7 bases from J, with 8 bases in between.

The chain is built from TRBV30 and TRBJ2-5; possibly TRBD1 for D (5 bases). Per the germline V gene, CDR1 is GTSNPN and CDR2 is SVGIG (reference sequence). This CDR3 comprises 13 residues. V was pared by 4 bases and J by 2 bases, with 11 bases between. The CDR3 loop is CAWKQVLQETQYF. Written as DNA, the CDR3 is TGTGCCTGGAAACAGGTCTTACAAGAGACCCAGTACTTC.

The chain carries TRBV4-1 and TRBJ2-7; D might be TRBD1 (6 bases). Germline V CDR1 and CDR2: MGHRA, YSYEKL. The CDR3 spans 15 residues. V was trimmed by 0 bases and J by 3 bases, leaving 12 bases between them. The CDR3 DNA reads as TGCGCCAGCAGCCAAGATTCGAGACAGGTCTACGAGCAGTACTTC. Protein product: CASSQDSRQVYEQYF.

A few counts support this clone. The chain uses TRBV10-1 and TRBJ2-5; D not certain. Germline-derived CDR1 and CDR2 are WNHNN and SYGVQD (reference sequence). Trimming removed 3 bases from V and 2 bases from J, with 10 bases in between. The CDR3 contains 14 residues. The CDR3 protein is CASSDDGWQETQYF. CDR3 coding DNA: TGCGCCAGCAGTGACGACGGGTGGCAAGAGACCCAGTACTTC.

The genes are TRBV7-8 and TRBJ2-5, with D perhaps TRBD2 (5 bases). Trimming removed 1 base from V and 1 base from J, with 7 bases in between. The CDR3 covers 14 residues. Per the germline V gene, CDR1 is SGHVS and CDR2 is FQNEAQ. Here the CDR3 DNA reads TGTGCCAGCAGCTTAGGTCGGGGCCAAGAGACCCAGTACTTC. Amino acid sequence: CASSLGRGQETQYF.

This clone has just one count. The V gene is TRBV2, the J gene TRBJ2-7; 10 nucleotides agree with TRBD1. The junction had 7 bases not matched to a gene; V was cut back by 8 bases and J by 6 bases. The CDR3 covers 13 residues. Germline V lookup: CDR1 SNHLY, CDR2 FYNNEI. CDR3 DNA: TGTGCCAGCTCGGGACAGGGGATTGGCGAGCAGTACTTC. Translated, it gives CASSGQGIGEQYF.

This chain connects TRBV5-4 to TRBJ2-7, with D maybe TRBD2 (5 bases). Germline V CDR1 and CDR2: SGHNT, YYREEE (reference sequence). Between the trimmed V and J ends, which lost 0 bases and 2 bases, there was a span of 6 bases. The CDR3 is 13 amino acids. This CDR3 is CASSLEEAYEQYF. The CDR3 DNA follows: TGTGCCAGCAGCTTGGAGGAGGCCTACGAGCAGTACTTC.

This clone has only a few counts. CDR3 sequence reads: CASRRTDNTEAFF. The CDR3 coding sequence is TGTGCCAGCAGGAGGACAGACAACACTGAAGCTTTCTTT. The rearrangement links TRBV6-5 to TRBJ1-1; D might be TRBD1 (6 bases). The CDR3 extends over 13 amino acids. The germline V gene encodes CDR1 MNHEY and CDR2 SVGAGI. Trimming cost V 6 bases and J 2 bases, with 10 bases left between them.